In this sample, the clone carrying this T cell receptor beta chain turned up many times. Its antigen is not identified. Germline lookup yields CDR1 DFQATT and CDR2 SNEGSKA (reference sequence). This CDR3 spans 15 amino acids. After removal of 6 bases from V and 1 base from J, the junction contained 8 bases not matched to a gene. Samples came from axillary lymph nodes draining the breast cancer. One entry per CDR3 protein, called by TCRdb with MiXCR from the multiplex PCR reads. The repertoire holds fewer than 150,000 distinct CDR3 sequences, with 21% as singletons. This specimen comes from a study of breast tumors, draining lymph nodes, adjacent tissues. General study points: Most tumor T cells seemingly derive from lymph node, then expand in tumor. Tumor TCR diversity was below lymph nodes but above nontumor tissue. Compared with basal-like, luminal-like tumors shared significantly more repertoire with nontumor tissue.

The sequenced material came from axillary lymph node tissue. This TCR derives from a female donor with breast cancer. Some clones in this sample may be carry-over from other donors' samples. This sequence joins TRBV20-1 and TRBJ2-2, with 7 bases that match TRBD2. CDR3 nucleotide sequence: TGCAGTGCCCCCGGACTAGTCGGGAACACCGGGGAGCTGTTTTTT. It translates to CSAPGLVGNTGELFF.